Listed here are 21 T cell receptor beta chains from one sample, sequenced in a study of T-cell reconstitution after alpha-beta-depleted transplantation in children. Unique molecular identifiers were used to barcode this TCRbeta library. TCRdb analysed the PCR reads with MiXCR anew, one entry per CDR3 protein. The profile shows about 130,000 distinct CDR3 sequences, about 9.6% of them singletons. Sequences were derived from PBMCs, mostly from graft donor cells, sampled 180 days after TCRalphabeta/CD19-depleted stem cell transplant. The receptors originated from a girl less than two years old who had a stem cell transplant for combined immunodeficiency, so the T cells may come from the graft donor.

The chain is built from TRBV28 and TRBJ2-7; D possibly matches TRBD1 or TRBD2 (5 bases each). The CDR3 loop spans 16 amino acids. Germline V gene lookup returns CDR1 MDHEN and CDR2 SYDVKM. The V and J ends lost 4 bases and 2 bases respectively, with 18 bases between them. The CDR3 loop is CASSWPNRGSPYEQYF. The CDR3 DNA reads TGTGCCAGCAGTTGGCCGAACCGGGGCTCTCCCTACGAGCAGTACTTC.

This clonotype is labeled as medium-sized. The J gene is TRBJ2-7, the V gene TRBV5-5; no reliable D call. Trimming removed 1 base at V and 2 bases at J, with 7 bases between. Germline loops: CDR1 SGHKS, CDR2 YYEKEE (reference sequence). There are 13 residues in the CDR3. The CDR3 nucleotides are TGTGCCAGCAGCTTGTACAGCCCCTACGAGCAGTACTTC. It yields the protein CASSLYSPYEQYF.

Comments on this clonotype: A much larger clone lies one base from this, so it may be a read error. The V gene is TRBV12-3 or TRBV12-4, the J gene TRBJ2-7; 7 nucleotides line up with TRBD1. The CDR3 sequence is 16 residues long. J was trimmed by 2 bases and V by 5 bases; bases with no gene match: 12. Here the CDR3 DNA reads TGTGCCAGCAGTCCGCTTCTAGTGCAGGGGGCCTACGAGCAGTACTTC. Its translation is CASSPLLVQGAYEQYF.

This clonotype was detected only a few times. The CDR3 loop is CASSLGAWQPQHF. In DNA form, the CDR3 reads TGTGCCAGCAGCTTGGGGGCCTGGCAGCCCCAGCATTTT. This chain joins TRBV5-6 and TRBJ1-5; unclear D gene. The CDR3 runs to 13 residues. Germline V gene data show CDR1 as SGHDT and CDR2 as YYEEEE. Trimming stripped 0 bases from V and 7 bases from J, with 8 bases between. The variable domain in full, with the rest retrieved from reference TRBV5-6 and TRBJ1-5, is DAGVTQSPTHLIKTRGQQVTLRCSPKSGHDTVSWYQQALGQGPQFIFQYYEEEERQRGNFPDRFSGHQFPNYSSELNVNALLLGDSALYLCASSLGAWQPQHFGDGTRLSIL.

This clonotype was detected many times. The J gene is TRBJ2-5, the V gene TRBV29-1, with no clear D. Trimming took 4 bases from V and 1 from J, leaving 10 bases between them. This CDR3 has 13 residues. The germline V gene has CDR1 SQVTM and CDR2 ANQGSEA. Written as DNA, the CDR3 is TGCAGCGTTGCGGGTTCGACCCAAGAGACCCAGTACTTC. Translating gives CSVAGSTQETQYF. The full variable domain, completed using reference TRBV29-1 and TRBJ2-5, is SAVISQKPSRDICQRGTSLTIQCQVDSQVTMMFWYRQQPGQSLTLIATANQGSEATYESGFVIDKFPISRPNLTFSTLTVSNMSPEDSSIYLCSVAGSTQETQYFGPGTRLLVL.

This clonotype was counted many times. J is TRBJ2-2 and V is TRBV24-1; D possibly corresponds to TRBD2 (6 bases). The germline gives CDR1 KGHDR, CDR2 SFDVKD. The CDR3 spans 14 residues. V lost 6 bases, J lost 3 bases, and 10 bases lay in between. The CDR3 DNA reads as TGTGCCACCAGTATGACTAGTGACACCGGGGAGCTGTTTTTT. Translation gives CATSMTSDTGELFF.

Here the CDR3 DNA reads TGTGCCTGGAGTGCGAGGAGAGATCGAGCCCAGCATTTT. Protein product: CAWSARRDRAQHF. This chain links TRBV30 with TRBJ1-5; no definite D call. The germline V and J ends were trimmed by 1 base and 11 bases, with 15 bases remaining between them. This CDR3 is built from 13 residues. Germline V gene sequence: CDR1 GTSNPN, CDR2 SVGIG (reference sequence).

This clonotype has a count of ten or more. V usage is TRBV12-3 or TRBV12-4 and J usage is TRBJ1-5; D is undetermined. This CDR3 comprises 12 residues. The ends were cut back, 6 bases at V and 0 bases at J, with 3 bases in the middle. CDR3 loop: CASRDSNQPQHF. The CDR3 nucleotides are TGTGCCAGCAGGGATAGCAATCAGCCCCAGCATTTT.

The CDR3 region is CASSLAGPRMPQHF. The CDR3 DNA reads TGTGCCAGCAGTTTAGCGGGACCTAGAATGCCCCAGCATTTT. V and J are TRBV12-3 or TRBV12-4 and TRBJ1-5, with D maybe TRBD1 (5 bases). The CDR3 is 14 residues long. With 0 bases removed from V and 9 bases from J, the gap between germline ends came to 12 bases.

The rearrangement links TRBV24-1 to TRBJ2-5, with 8 bases lining up with TRBD1. CDR3 length: 18 amino acids. Per germline, CDR1 KGHDR and CDR2 SFDVKD. Trimming cost V 3 bases and J 5 bases; bases outside gene matches: 16. Here the CDR3 reads CATSDPKHPGQAWETQYF. The CDR3 DNA reads as TGTGCCACCAGTGATCCAAAACACCCGGGACAGGCCTGGGAGACCCAGTACTTC.

The CDR3 spells CASSSTYGPNTGELFF. CDR3 bases: TGTGCCAGCAGCTCTACTTATGGGCCGAACACCGGGGAGCTGTTTTTT. The J gene is TRBJ2-2, the V gene TRBV7-9; D is unresolved. CDR3 length: 16 amino acids. Germline V gene data show CDR1 as SEHNR and CDR2 as FQNEAQ (reference sequence). Trimming stripped 4 bases from V and 0 bases from J, with 12 bases between.

The rearrangement joins TRBV15 to TRBJ2-5, with D unclear. The CDR3 runs 14 residues. The ends were cut back, 3 bases at V and 5 bases at J, with 13 bases in the middle. From germline, CDR1 is LNHNV and CDR2 YYDKDF (reference sequence). The CDR3 reads CATSRTLIGETQYF. For the CDR3, the DNA is TGTGCCACCAGCAGGACCCTAATAGGGGAGACCCAGTACTTC.

In this sample, this clonotype turned up a few times. The J gene is TRBJ2-7, the V gene TRBV7-8, with 9 bases that match TRBD1. Germline-derived CDR1 and CDR2 are SGHVS and FQNEAQ. V gave up 4 bases and J gave up 6 bases; unmatched junction bases: 7. CDR3 length: 14 residues. The CDR3 bases are TGTGCCAGCAGCTCCCGGGACAGGGACGGCGAGCAGTACTTC. Translated: CASSSRDRDGEQYF.

This clonotype was counted between two and nine times. J is TRBJ2-3 and V is TRBV7-2, with D unresolved. Trimming shortened V by 1 base and J by 0 bases, and 8 bases separated the two germline ends. Germline V lookup: CDR1 SGHTA, CDR2 FQGNSA. The CDR3 loop spans 15 amino acids. CDR3 in DNA: TGTGCCAGCAGCTTAGTGGGCTCTAGCACAGATACGCAGTATTTT. The encoded protein is CASSLVGSSTDTQYF.

This clonotype was counted a few times. V and J are TRBV7-6 and TRBJ2-7; 10 nucleotides match TRBD2. Germline lookup yields CDR1 SGHVS and CDR2 FNYEAQ. This CDR3 contains 15 residues. The junction had 5 bases not matched to a gene; V was cut back by 5 bases and J by 1 base. The CDR3 nucleotides read TGTGCCAGCAGCCTGACTAGCGGGCGTTCCTACGAGCAGTACTTC. Encoded protein: CASSLTSGRSYEQYF.

This clonotype has a handful of counts. CDR3: CASRTGFTGELFF. CDR3 nucleotide sequence: TGCGCCAGCAGGACAGGATTCACCGGGGAGCTGTTTTTT. The J gene is TRBJ2-2, the V gene TRBV5-1, with TRBD1 as a possible D gene (6 bases). Looked up from germline, CDR1 is SGHRS and CDR2 is YFSETQ. V was clipped by 5 bases and J by 4 bases, with 9 bases between them. There are 13 residues in the CDR3. The full variable domain, in which reference TRBV5-1 and TRBJ2-2 provide the parts outside the CDR3, is KAGVTQTPRYLIKTRGQQVTLSCSPISGHRSVSWYQQTPGQGLQFLFEYFSETQRNKGNFPGRFSGRQFSNSRSEMNVSTLELGDSALYLCASRTGFTGELFFGEGSRLTVL.

The rearrangement uses TRBV28 and TRBJ1-3; D call uncertain. Trimming shortened V by 7 bases and J by 9 bases, and 19 bases separated the two germline ends. The CDR3 runs 14 residues. Per germline, CDR1 MDHEN and CDR2 SYDVKM. The CDR3 reads CASTLGQERATIYF. The CDR3 nucleotides are TGTGCCAGCACCCTCGGGCAGGAAAGGGCCACCATATATTTT.

This clonotype has a handful of counts. The rearrangement links TRBV5-1 to TRBJ2-1; no reliable D call. Germline lookup yields CDR1 SGHRS and CDR2 YFSETQ. V lost 0 bases and J lost 11, with 12 bases in between. The CDR3 is made up of 13 amino acids. CDR3: CASSLVGSDKQFF. CDR3 nucleotide sequence: TGCGCCAGCAGCTTGGTGGGATCGGATAAGCAGTTCTTC.

V is TRBV6-2 or TRBV6-3 and J is TRBJ2-7; TRBD1 aligns across 7 bases. After removal of 4 bases from V and 2 bases from J, the junction contained 11 bases not matched to a gene. CDR3 length equals 16 residues. The germline V gene has CDR1 MNHEY and CDR2 SVGEGT. CDR3 region: CASSSIDRVKAYEQYF. The CDR3 DNA reads TGTGCCAGCAGTTCCATCGACAGGGTTAAGGCCTACGAGCAGTACTTC.

This clonotype was picked up a small number of times. The chain joins TRBV28 to TRBJ1-1, with D uncertain. The CDR3 sequence is 13 residues long. Per germline, CDR1 MDHEN and CDR2 SYDVKM. V was clipped by 5 bases and J by 2 bases, with 9 bases between them. The CDR3 coding sequence is TGTGCCAGCAGTCCCCCTCGTAACACTGAAGCTTTCTTT. Its translation: CASSPPRNTEAFF.

The chain recombines TRBV10-3 with TRBJ2-1; tentatively, D is TRBD1 or TRBD2 (5 bases each). Between the trimmed V and J ends, which lost 6 bases and 4 bases, there was a span of 16 bases. This CDR3 region has 15 residues. Germline values: CDR1 ENHRY, CDR2 SYGVKD. The CDR3 region has the DNA TGTGCCATCAGCTCACCGGGACGGAGTTACAATGAGCAGTTCTTC. Its translation is CAISSPGRSYNEQFF.